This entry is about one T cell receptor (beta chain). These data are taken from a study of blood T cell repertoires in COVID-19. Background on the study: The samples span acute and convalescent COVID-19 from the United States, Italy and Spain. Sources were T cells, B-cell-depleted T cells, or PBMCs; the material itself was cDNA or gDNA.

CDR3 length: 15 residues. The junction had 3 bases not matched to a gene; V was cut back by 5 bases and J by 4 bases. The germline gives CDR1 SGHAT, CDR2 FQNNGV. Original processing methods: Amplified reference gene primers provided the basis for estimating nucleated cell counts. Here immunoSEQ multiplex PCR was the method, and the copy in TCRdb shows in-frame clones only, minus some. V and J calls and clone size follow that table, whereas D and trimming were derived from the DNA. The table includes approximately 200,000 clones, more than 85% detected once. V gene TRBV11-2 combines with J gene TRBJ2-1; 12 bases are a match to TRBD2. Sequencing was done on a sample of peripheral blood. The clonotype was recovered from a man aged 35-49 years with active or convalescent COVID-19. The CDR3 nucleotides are TGTGCCAGCAGCGTTACTAGCGGGGGGTACAATGAGCAGTTCTTC. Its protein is CASSVTSGGYNEQFF.